This T cell receptor beta chain was profiled in a study of shared clonotypes between healthy human individuals. Study findings and constraints: Non-shared clonotypes displayed generation probabilities falling below those of clonotypes present in all four donors. Larger estimated richness was generally seen in naive subsets than in memory subsets.

For this clone: The antigen is not known. Other DNA sequences of this sample code for an identical CDR3.

CDR3 length: 14 amino acids. After removal of 5 bases from V and 9 bases from J, the junction contained 9 bases not matched to a gene. CDR1 is MDHEN and CDR2 is SYDVKM in the germline V gene. TCRdb's table, derived via immunoSEQ multiplex PCR, lists solely in-frame clones and lacks some. The sample comprises roughly 680,000 clones, around 77% of which are singletons, and more than 1.5% rests with the top ten. The chain uses TRBV28 and TRBJ2-7; 11 nucleotides align to TRBD2. The sequence was obtained from a woman aged 25-40 years in good health. Sequenced input: memory CD4+ T cells sorted from blood. As to subset: CD45RA-negative fraction. The DNA for the CDR3 is TGTGCCAGCAGTAGCGGTCTAGCGGGAGGTGTGCAGTACTTC. Its translation is CASSSGLAGGVQYF.